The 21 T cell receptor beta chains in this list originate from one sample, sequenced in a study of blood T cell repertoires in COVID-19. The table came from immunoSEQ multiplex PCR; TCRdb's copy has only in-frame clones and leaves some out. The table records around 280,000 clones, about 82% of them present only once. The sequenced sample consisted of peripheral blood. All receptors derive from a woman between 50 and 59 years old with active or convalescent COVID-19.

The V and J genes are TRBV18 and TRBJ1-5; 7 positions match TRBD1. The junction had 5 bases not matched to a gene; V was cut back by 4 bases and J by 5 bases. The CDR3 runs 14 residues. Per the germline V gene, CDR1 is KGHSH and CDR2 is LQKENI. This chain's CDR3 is CASSQYRGDQPQHF. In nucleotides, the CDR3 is TGTGCCAGCTCACAGTACAGGGGAGATCAGCCCCAGCATTTT.

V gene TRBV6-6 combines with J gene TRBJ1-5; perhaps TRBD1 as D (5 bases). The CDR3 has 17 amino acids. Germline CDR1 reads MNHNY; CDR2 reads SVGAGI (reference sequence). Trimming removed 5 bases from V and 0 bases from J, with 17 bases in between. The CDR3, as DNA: TGTGCCAGCAGTCCTCCTGACAGTAAAGATAGCAATCAGCCCCAGCATTTT. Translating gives CASSPPDSKDSNQPQHF.

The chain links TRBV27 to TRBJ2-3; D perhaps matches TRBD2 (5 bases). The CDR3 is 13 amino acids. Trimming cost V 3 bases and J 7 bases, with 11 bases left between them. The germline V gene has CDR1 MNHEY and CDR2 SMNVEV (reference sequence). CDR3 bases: TGTGCCAGCAGTTTCGCCTCGGGGAATACGCAGTATTTT. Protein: CASSFASGNTQYF.

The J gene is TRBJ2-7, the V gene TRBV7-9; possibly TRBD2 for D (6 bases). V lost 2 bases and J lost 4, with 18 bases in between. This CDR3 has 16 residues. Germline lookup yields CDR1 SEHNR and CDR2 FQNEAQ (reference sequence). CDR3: CASSLLGGTPFYEQYF. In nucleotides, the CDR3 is TGTGCCAGCAGCTTACTAGGCGGGACCCCCTTTTACGAGCAGTACTTC.

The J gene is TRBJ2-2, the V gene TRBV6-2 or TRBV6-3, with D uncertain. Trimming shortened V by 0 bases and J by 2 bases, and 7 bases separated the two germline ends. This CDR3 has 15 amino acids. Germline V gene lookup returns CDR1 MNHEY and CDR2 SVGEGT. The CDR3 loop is CASSYSTINTGELFF. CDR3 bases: TGTGCCAGCAGTTACTCGACAATCAACACCGGGGAGCTGTTTTTT.

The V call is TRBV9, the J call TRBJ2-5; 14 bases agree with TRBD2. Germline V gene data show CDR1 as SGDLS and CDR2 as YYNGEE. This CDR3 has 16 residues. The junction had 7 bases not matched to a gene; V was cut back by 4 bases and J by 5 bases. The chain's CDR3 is CASSLGTSGSWETQYF. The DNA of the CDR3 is TGTGCCAGCAGCCTCGGGACTAGCGGGAGTTGGGAGACCCAGTACTTC.

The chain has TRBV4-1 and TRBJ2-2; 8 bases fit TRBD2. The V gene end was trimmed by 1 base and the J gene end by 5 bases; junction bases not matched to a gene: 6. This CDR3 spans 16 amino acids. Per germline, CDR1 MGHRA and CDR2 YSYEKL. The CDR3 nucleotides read TGCGCCAGCAGCCAAGGGAGGGGACTAGGGACCGGGGAGCTGTTTTTT. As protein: CASSQGRGLGTGELFF.

CDR3: CASSLPGGGVDEQFF. The CDR3 coding sequence is TGTGCCAGCAGCTTACCGGGAGGAGGGGTGGATGAGCAGTTCTTC. V is TRBV7-2 and J is TRBJ2-1; TRBD2 matches 7 bases. Germline values: CDR1 SGHTA, CDR2 FQGNSA. The CDR3 is 15 residues long. V lost 2 bases to trimming and J lost 8 bases; unmatched junction nucleotides: 9.

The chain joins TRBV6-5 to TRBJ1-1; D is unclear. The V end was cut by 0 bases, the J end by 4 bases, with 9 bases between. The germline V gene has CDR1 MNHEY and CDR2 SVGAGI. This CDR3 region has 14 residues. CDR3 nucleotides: TGTGCCAGCAGTTACTCCGGAGGGAGCACTGAAGCTTTCTTT. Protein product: CASSYSGGSTEAFF.

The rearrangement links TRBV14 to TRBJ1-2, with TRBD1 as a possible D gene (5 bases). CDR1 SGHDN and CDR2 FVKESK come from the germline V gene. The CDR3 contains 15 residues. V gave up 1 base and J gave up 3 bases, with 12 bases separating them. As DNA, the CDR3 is TGTGCCAGCAGCCAAGTCGGGGGAATTGACTATGGCTACACCTTC. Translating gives CASSQVGGIDYGYTF.

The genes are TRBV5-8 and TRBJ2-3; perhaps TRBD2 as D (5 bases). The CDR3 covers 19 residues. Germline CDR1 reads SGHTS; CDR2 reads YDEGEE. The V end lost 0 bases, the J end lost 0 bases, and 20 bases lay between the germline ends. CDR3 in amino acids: CASSLEVWAGRGSTDTQYF. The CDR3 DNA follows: TGTGCCAGCAGCTTGGAAGTGTGGGCAGGCCGGGGTAGCACAGATACGCAGTATTTT.

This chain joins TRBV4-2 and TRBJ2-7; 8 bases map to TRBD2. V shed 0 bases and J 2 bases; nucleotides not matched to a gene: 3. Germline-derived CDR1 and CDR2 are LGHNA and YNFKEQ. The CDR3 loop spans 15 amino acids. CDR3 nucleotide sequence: TGTGCCAGCAGCCAAGAACTAGCGGTGACCTACGAGCAGTACTTC. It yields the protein CASSQELAVTYEQYF.

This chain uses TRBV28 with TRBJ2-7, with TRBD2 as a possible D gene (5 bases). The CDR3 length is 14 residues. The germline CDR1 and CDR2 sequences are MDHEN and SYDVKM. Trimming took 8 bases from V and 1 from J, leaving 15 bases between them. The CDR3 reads CASSMGDTSYEQYF. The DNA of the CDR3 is TGTGCCAGCTCAATGGGAGACACATCCTACGAGCAGTACTTC.

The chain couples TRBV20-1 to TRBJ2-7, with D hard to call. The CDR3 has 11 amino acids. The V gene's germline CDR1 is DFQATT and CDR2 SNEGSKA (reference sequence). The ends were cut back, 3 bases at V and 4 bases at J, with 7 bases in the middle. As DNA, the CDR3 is TGCAGTGCTAGCTACGTATACGAGCAGTACTTC. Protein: CSASYVYEQYF.

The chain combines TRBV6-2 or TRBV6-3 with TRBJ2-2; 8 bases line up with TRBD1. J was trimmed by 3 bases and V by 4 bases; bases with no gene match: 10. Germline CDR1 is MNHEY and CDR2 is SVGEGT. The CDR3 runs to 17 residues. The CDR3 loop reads CASSSLQGVVDTGELFF. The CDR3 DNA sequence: TGTGCCAGCAGTTCCTTACAGGGGGTTGTCGACACCGGGGAGCTGTTTTTT.

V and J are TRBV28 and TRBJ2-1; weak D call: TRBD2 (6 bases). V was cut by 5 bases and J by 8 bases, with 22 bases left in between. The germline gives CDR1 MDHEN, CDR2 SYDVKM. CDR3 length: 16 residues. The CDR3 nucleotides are TGTGCCAGCAGTCCCTATCCCCTAGCGAGTGGCGATGAGCAGTTCTTC. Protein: CASSPYPLASGDEQFF.

In nucleotides, the CDR3 is TGTGCCAGCAGCTTAGCGGGGGGCGCCGATGGCTACACCTTC. As protein: CASSLAGGADGYTF. This chain joins TRBV13 and TRBJ1-2, with D possibly being TRBD1 (6 bases). The CDR3 has 14 residues. The ends were cut back, 1 base at V and 6 bases at J, with 12 bases in the middle. Germline CDR1 PRHDT, CDR2 FYEKMQ (reference sequence).

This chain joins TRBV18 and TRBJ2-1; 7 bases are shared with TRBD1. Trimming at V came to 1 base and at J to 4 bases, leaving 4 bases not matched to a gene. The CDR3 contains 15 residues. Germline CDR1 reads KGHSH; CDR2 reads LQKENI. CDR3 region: CASSPRDSGYNEQFF. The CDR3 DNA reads TGTGCCAGCTCACCACGGGACAGTGGGTACAATGAGCAGTTCTTC.

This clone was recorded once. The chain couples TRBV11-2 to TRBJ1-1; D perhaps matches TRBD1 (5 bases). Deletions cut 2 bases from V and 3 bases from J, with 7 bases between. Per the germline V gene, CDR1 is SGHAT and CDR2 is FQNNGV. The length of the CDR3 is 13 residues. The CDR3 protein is CASSLTGYTEAFF. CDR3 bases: TGTGCCAGCAGCTTAACAGGATACACTGAAGCTTTCTTT. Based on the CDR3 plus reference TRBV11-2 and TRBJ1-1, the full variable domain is EAGVAQSPRYKIIEKRQSVAFWCNPISGHATLYWYQQILGQGPKLLIQFQNNGVVDDSQLPKDRFSAERLKGVDSTLKIQPAKLEDSAVYLCASSLTGYTEAFFGQGTRLTVV.

CDR3 in DNA: TGCGCCAGCAGCTTCGGGCTAGCGGGACAACTCACCGGGGAGCTGTTTTTT. Amino acids: CASSFGLAGQLTGELFF. The V and J genes are TRBV5-1 and TRBJ2-2; 9 bases agree with TRBD2. From germline, CDR1 is SGHRS and CDR2 YFSETQ. Trimming at V came to 2 bases and at J to 4 bases, leaving 9 bases not matched to a gene. CDR3 length equals 17 residues. The entire variable domain, with the rest obtained from reference TRBV5-1 and TRBJ2-2, is as follows: KAGVTQTPRYLIKTRGQQVTLSCSPISGHRSVSWYQQTPGQGLQFLFEYFSETQRNKGNFPGRFSGRQFSNSRSEMNVSTLELGDSALYLCASSFGLAGQLTGELFFGEGSRLTVL.

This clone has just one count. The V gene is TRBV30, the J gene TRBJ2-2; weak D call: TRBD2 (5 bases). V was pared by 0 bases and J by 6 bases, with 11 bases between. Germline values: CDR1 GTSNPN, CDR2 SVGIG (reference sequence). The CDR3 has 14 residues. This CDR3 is CAWSVGFGAGELFF. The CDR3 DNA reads TGTGCCTGGAGTGTGGGCTTCGGGGCCGGGGAGCTGTTTTTT.